This T cell receptor beta chain was captured by sequencing in a study of T cell responses to AZD1222 COVID-19 vaccine. Study-level points and caveats: Mapped onto spike, vaccine-associated CD4 TCRs spanned it and were dominant at 160-218 and 743-854. As reported, nearly half of all spike-specific TCRs target variant regions that are unmutated.

Notes on this clone: Its antigen is undetermined. The identical CDR3 is also encoded by other nucleotide sequences in the sample.

The V gene end was trimmed by 6 bases and the J gene end by 7 bases; junction bases not matched to a gene: 2. The CDR3 is 12 amino acids. Germline loops: CDR1 MDHEN, CDR2 SYDVKM. Data came from immunoSEQ multiplex PCR; TCRdb stores just in-frame clones and leaves some out. The sample shows 150,000 to 160,000 clones, around nine tenths of them seen only once. This sequence joins TRBV28 and TRBJ1-5; 8 bases agree with TRBD1. This TCR was sampled from an adult who had recovered from COVID-19. Here the sequenced sample was peripheral blood, taken after recovery from COVID-19. DNA for the CDR3: TGTGCCAGCAGGACAGGGGTACAGCCCCAGCATTTT. Protein product: CASRTGVQPQHF.